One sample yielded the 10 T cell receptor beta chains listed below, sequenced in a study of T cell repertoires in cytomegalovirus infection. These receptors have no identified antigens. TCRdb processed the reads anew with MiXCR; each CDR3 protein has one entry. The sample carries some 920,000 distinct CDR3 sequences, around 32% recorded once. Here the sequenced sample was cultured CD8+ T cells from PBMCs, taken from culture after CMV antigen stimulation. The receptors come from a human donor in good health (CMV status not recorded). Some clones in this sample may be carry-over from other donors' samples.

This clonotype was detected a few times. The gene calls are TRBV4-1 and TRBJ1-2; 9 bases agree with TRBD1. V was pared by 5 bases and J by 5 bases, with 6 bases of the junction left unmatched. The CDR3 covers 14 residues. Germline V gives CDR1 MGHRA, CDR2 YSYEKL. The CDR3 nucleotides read TGCGCCAGCAGCGACCGGGACAGGGAATATGGCTACACCTTC. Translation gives CASSDRDREYGYTF.

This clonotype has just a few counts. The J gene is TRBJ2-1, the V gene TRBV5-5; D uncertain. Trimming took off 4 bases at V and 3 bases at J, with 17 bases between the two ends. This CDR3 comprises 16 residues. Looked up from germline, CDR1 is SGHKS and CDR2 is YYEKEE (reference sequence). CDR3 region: CASSDNQPRFYNEQFF. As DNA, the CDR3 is TGTGCCAGCAGCGATAATCAGCCCCGTTTCTACAATGAGCAGTTCTTC.

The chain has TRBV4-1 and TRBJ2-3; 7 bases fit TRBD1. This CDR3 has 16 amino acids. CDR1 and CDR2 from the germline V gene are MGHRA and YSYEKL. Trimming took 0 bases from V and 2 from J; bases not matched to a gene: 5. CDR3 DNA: TGCGCCAGCAGCCAAGATCCCGGACAGGTCACAGATACGCAGTATTTT. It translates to CASSQDPGQVTDTQYF.

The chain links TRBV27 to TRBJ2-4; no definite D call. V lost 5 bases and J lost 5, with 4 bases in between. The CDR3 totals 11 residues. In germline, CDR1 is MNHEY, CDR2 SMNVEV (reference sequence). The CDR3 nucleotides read TGTGCCAGCAGTAAAGAAAACATTCAGTACTTC. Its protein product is CASSKENIQYF.

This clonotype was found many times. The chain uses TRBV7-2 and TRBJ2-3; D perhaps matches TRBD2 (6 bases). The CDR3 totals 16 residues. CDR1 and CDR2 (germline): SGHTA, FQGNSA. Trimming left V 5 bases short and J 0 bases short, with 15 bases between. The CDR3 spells CASSLGSGTSTDTQYF. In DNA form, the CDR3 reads TGTGCCAGCAGCCTAGGGTCCGGGACTAGCACAGATACGCAGTATTTT.

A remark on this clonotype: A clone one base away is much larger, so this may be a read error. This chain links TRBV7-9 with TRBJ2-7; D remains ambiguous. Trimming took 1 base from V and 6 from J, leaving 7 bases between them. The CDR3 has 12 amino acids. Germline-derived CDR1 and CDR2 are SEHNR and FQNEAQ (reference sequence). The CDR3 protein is CASSLVPFEQYV. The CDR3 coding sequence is TGTGCCAGCAGCTTAGTGCCCTTCGAGCAGTACGTC.

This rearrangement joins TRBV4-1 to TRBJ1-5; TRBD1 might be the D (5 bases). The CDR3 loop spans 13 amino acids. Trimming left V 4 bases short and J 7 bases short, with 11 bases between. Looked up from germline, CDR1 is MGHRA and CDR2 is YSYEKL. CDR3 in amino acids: CASSPGLVQPQHF. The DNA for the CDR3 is TGCGCCAGCAGCCCGGGACTCGTGCAGCCCCAGCATTTT.

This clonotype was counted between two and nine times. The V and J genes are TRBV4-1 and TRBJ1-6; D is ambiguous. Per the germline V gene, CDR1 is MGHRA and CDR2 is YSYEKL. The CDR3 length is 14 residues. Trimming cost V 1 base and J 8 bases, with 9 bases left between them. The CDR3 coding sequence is TGCGCCAGCAGCCAAGGAGATATCGATTCACCCCTCCACTTT. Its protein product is CASSQGDIDSPLHF.

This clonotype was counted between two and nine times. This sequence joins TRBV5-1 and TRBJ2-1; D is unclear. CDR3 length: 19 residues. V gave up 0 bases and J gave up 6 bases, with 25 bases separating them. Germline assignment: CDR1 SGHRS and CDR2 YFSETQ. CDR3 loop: CASSLVFGLGRDMINEQFF. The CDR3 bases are TGCGCCAGCAGCTTGGTATTTGGCTTGGGAAGGGATATGATCAATGAGCAGTTCTTC.

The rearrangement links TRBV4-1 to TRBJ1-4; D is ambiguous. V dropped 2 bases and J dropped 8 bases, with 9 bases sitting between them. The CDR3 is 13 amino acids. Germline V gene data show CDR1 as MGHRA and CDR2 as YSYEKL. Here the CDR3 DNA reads TGCGCCAGCAGCCAAATCGAGGGCGAAAAACTGTTTTTT. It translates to CASSQIEGEKLFF.